This T cell receptor beta chain derives from a study of blood T cell repertoires in COVID-19. TCRdb keeps only in-frame clones here, not all; method: immunoSEQ multiplex PCR. This sample has about 250,000 clones; about 79% occur once, and the top ten carry about 8.9%. Germline CDR1 is SGHVS and CDR2 is FNYEAQ. The CDR3 consists of 15 residues. V dropped 11 bases and J dropped 0; count of bases not matched to a gene: 10. The sequenced sample consisted of peripheral blood. This chain joins TRBV7-6 and TRBJ1-5; 7 positions match TRBD1. The sequence derives from a man at least 80 years old with acute or convalescent COVID-19. CDR3: CAGEYGTASNQPQHF. CDR3 sequence (DNA): TGTGCCGGGGAATATGGGACAGCTAGCAATCAGCCCCAGCATTTT.